The 15 T cell receptor beta chains below all came from one sample that was sequenced in a study of blood T cell repertoires in COVID-19. Profiled with immunoSEQ multiplex PCR; TCRdb holds only in-frame clones, not every one. The repertoire holds 200,000 to 300,000 clones, with around 88% as singletons. The specimen was peripheral blood. Receptors originate from a man older than 75 with acute or convalescent COVID-19.

The V gene is TRBV7-6, the J gene TRBJ1-3, with D maybe TRBD1 (5 bases). V lost 5 bases to trimming and J lost 5 bases, with 16 bases between them. Looked up from germline, CDR1 is SGHVS and CDR2 is FNYEAQ. The length of the CDR3 is 15 residues. The CDR3 spells CASSPLGGNRNTIYF. The DNA for the CDR3 is TGTGCCAGCAGCCCTCTCGGGGGTAATAGAAACACCATATATTTT.

J is TRBJ2-1 and V is TRBV7-9; a weak D match, TRBD2 (5 bases). The germline V gene has CDR1 SEHNR and CDR2 FQNEAQ (reference sequence). CDR3 length equals 14 residues. V was trimmed by 5 bases and J by 6 bases, leaving 14 bases between them. The CDR3 protein is CASSAGSGLNEQFF. The DNA for the CDR3 is TGTGCCAGCAGCGCTGGGAGTGGCCTCAATGAGCAGTTCTTC.

This clone was seen a single time. The gene calls are TRBV14 and TRBJ2-1, with D tentatively TRBD2 (6 bases). Between the trimmed V and J ends, which lost 1 base and 7 bases, there was a span of 14 bases. The CDR3 is made up of 15 amino acids. Germline V gene sequence: CDR1 SGHDN, CDR2 FVKESK. The CDR3 sequence: CASSQVRGRGNEQFF. The CDR3 bases are TGTGCCAGCAGCCAAGTAAGGGGACGGGGGAATGAGCAGTTCTTC.

The chain carries TRBV11-2 and TRBJ2-1; no firm D call. CDR3 length: 14 residues. V was clipped by 5 bases and J by 3 bases, with 11 bases between them. From germline, CDR1 is SGHAT and CDR2 FQNNGV. CDR3 region: CASSQVAGYNEQFF. CDR3 DNA: TGTGCCAGCAGCCAGGTCGCAGGCTACAATGAGCAGTTCTTC.

This rearrangement joins TRBV7-9 to TRBJ1-4; TRBD1 might be the D (6 bases). Germline CDR1 reads SEHNR; CDR2 reads FQNEAQ (reference sequence). V shed 4 bases and J shed 3 bases, with 18 bases lying between them. This CDR3 spans 17 amino acids. CDR3 sequence: CASSSIGQGSANEKLFF. CDR3 in DNA: TGTGCCAGCAGCTCCATCGGGCAGGGGTCAGCTAATGAAAAACTGTTTTTT.

The gene calls are TRBV3-1 (or the pseudogene TRBV3-2) and TRBJ2-3; 9 nucleotides line up with TRBD2. The CDR3 is 15 residues long. Germline V gene lookup returns CDR1 LGHDT and CDR2 YNNKEL (reference sequence). Trimming at V came to 10 bases and at J to 3 bases, leaving 11 bases not matched to a gene. CDR3 nucleotide sequence: TGTGCCACAAGGGCAGCGGGAGGAGGGACAGATACGCAGTATTTT. Translated, it gives CATRAAGGGTDTQYF.

The chain couples TRBV18 to TRBJ2-3; 7 bases agree with TRBD2. CDR3 length equals 16 residues. V lost 0 bases, J lost 1 base, and 4 bases stayed unmatched. The germline V gene has CDR1 KGHSH and CDR2 LQKENI. The CDR3 here is CASSPPFREGTDTQYF. The CDR3 nucleotides read TGTGCCAGCTCACCACCGTTCCGGGAGGGCACAGATACGCAGTATTTT. Using reference TRBV18 and TRBJ2-3 for the parts outside the CDR3, the full variable domain is NAGVMQNPRHLVRRRGQEARLRCSPMKGHSHVYWYRQLPEEGLKFMVYLQKENIIDESGMPKERFSAEFPKEGPSILRIQQVVRGDSAAYFCASSPPFREGTDTQYFGPGTRLTVL.

This chain links TRBV29-1 with TRBJ2-2; D is possibly TRBD1 (6 bases). CDR3 size: 14 residues. Trimming removed 5 bases from V and 2 bases from J, with 12 bases in between. The V gene's germline CDR1 is SQVTM and CDR2 ANQGSEA. The CDR3 loop is CSVLRDTNTGELFF. The DNA for the CDR3 is TGCAGCGTTCTCCGGGACACTAACACCGGGGAGCTGTTTTTT.

This chain uses TRBV12-3 or TRBV12-4 with TRBJ1-1; unclear D gene. This CDR3 region has 12 residues. V gave up 7 bases and J gave up 3 bases, with 9 bases separating them. In nucleotides, the CDR3 is TGTGCCAGCATCCTAGCTGACACTGAAGCTTTCTTT. Its translation: CASILADTEAFF.

V is TRBV7-2 and J is TRBJ2-2, with TRBD2 matching over 15 bases. Germline CDR1 is SGHTA and CDR2 is FQGNSA. J gave up 5 bases and V 2 bases, and 6 bases lay outside the gene matches. CDR3 length: 18 residues. The CDR3 protein is CASSLQGLAGGFTGELFF. CDR3 sequence (DNA): TGTGCCAGCAGCTTACAGGGACTAGCGGGAGGTTTTACCGGGGAGCTGTTTTTT.

The CDR3 sequence: CASSQAVGQGIGEQFF. CDR3 in DNA: TGTGCCAGCAGCCAAGCAGTGGGTCAGGGTATCGGTGAGCAGTTCTTC. The chain uses TRBV4-2 and TRBJ2-1; TRBD1 might be the D (5 bases). The CDR3 consists of 16 residues. Germline assignment: CDR1 LGHNA and CDR2 YNFKEQ. The V and J ends lost 1 base and 9 bases respectively, with 19 bases between them.

The chain recombines TRBV7-9 with TRBJ2-7; the match to TRBD2 covers 7 bases. Per germline, CDR1 SEHNR and CDR2 FQNEAQ (reference sequence). The CDR3 has 16 amino acids. The V and J ends lost 5 bases and 3 bases, in that order; junction bases with no gene match: 13. CDR3 sequence (DNA): TGTGCCAGCAGCCCCCTGGGGCGGGACTACCTCTACGAGCAGTACTTC. Amino acid sequence: CASSPLGRDYLYEQYF.

The chain has TRBV7-2 and TRBJ2-2; D unclear. CDR1 is SGHTA, CDR2 FQGNSA, per germline. This CDR3 spans 12 amino acids. V dropped 3 bases and J dropped 5 bases, with 4 bases sitting between them. CDR3 nucleotides: TGTGCCAGCAGCTTCTCTACCGGGGAGCTGTTTTTT. This translates into CASSFSTGELFF.

The chain carries TRBV12-3 or TRBV12-4 and TRBJ2-5, with 9 nucleotides matching TRBD2. This CDR3 region has 13 residues. Trimming took 6 bases from V and 6 from J; bases not matched to a gene: 5. The CDR3 spells CASRRSGGKTQYF. DNA of the CDR3: TGTGCCAGCAGACGCAGCGGGGGGAAGACCCAGTACTTC.

This clone was seen more than once but under ten times. The same CDR3 can be traced to other DNA sequences in this sample. The V gene is TRBV6-5, the J gene TRBJ1-6; no firm D call. Germline CDR1 is MNHEY and CDR2 is SVGAGI. This CDR3 has 12 amino acids. V was pared by 6 bases and J by 4 bases, with 4 bases between. The CDR3 here is CASSRYNSPLHF. For the CDR3, the DNA is TGTGCCAGCAGCCGTTATAATTCACCCCTCCACTTT.